The 23 T cell receptor beta chains below come from one sample, sequenced in a study of cytomegalovirus exposure and HLA in healthy donors. 60 Vbeta and 13 Jbeta primers were used in PCR. Sequencing used immunoSEQ multiplex PCR; TCRdb keeps in-frame clones, though not all of them. The data contain about 130,000 clones, about 83% of them singletons. Sequenced: PBMCs. These receptors were collected from a woman aged 40 to 50 in good health and CMV-seropositive.

The rearrangement uses TRBV7-3 and TRBJ2-1; D perhaps matches TRBD2 (7 bases). Between the trimmed V and J ends, which lost 1 base and 3 bases, there was a span of 22 bases. The CDR3 is 19 residues long. Germline V gene sequence: CDR1 SGHTA, CDR2 FQGTGA. CDR3 coding DNA: TGTGCCAGCAGCTTAAAGGGGGGGGCTAGCGGACGCATCTACAATGAGCAGTTCTTC. Translation: CASSLKGGASGRIYNEQFF.

CDR3: CASSREVSGRVLDNEQFF. CDR3 DNA: TGTGCCAGCAGCCGAGAGGTTAGCGGGAGGGTATTGGACAATGAGCAGTTCTTC. The chain links TRBV7-2 to TRBJ2-1, with 11 bases fitting TRBD2. The CDR3 runs to 18 residues. Germline loops: CDR1 SGHTA, CDR2 FQGNSA. With 5 bases clipped from V and 5 bases from J, the junction kept 14 bases outside the gene matches.

The chain employs TRBV18 and TRBJ2-5; D ambiguous. Trimming removed 7 bases from V and 1 base from J, with 10 bases in between. Germline loops: CDR1 KGHSH, CDR2 LQKENI. This CDR3 is built from 13 residues. CDR3 sequence reads: CASLTDIQETQYF. CDR3 DNA: TGTGCCAGCTTAACTGACATCCAAGAGACCCAGTACTTC. Full variable domain (outside the CDR3, taken from reference TRBV18 and TRBJ2-5): NAGVMQNPRHLVRRRGQEARLRCSPMKGHSHVYWYRQLPEEGLKFMVYLQKENIIDESGMPKERFSAEFPKEGPSILRIQQVVRGDSAAYFCASLTDIQETQYFGPGTRLLVL.

This clone was seen more than once but under ten times. Because the CDR3's place on the DNA is in doubt, the DNA is left out and the CDR3 is given as listed by TCRdb. This CDR3 reads CASSFFGSQFRNTEAFF. The chain is built from TRBV19 and TRBJ1-1; the table names TRBD1, a call not compared with the DNA. Germline V CDR1 and CDR2: LNHDA, SQIVND (reference sequence). The CDR3 is 17 residues long, counting both termini.

The gene calls are TRBV5-1 and TRBJ2-3, with D tentatively TRBD2 (5 bases). Deletions cut 5 bases from V and 5 bases from J, with 18 bases between. Looked up from germline, CDR1 is SGHRS and CDR2 is YFSETQ. The CDR3 totals 15 residues. Written as DNA, the CDR3 is TGCGCCAGCAGTTTCGGGTCTCCCGGGGAAGATACGCAGTATTTT. This sequence encodes CASSFGSPGEDTQYF.

CDR3 amino acids: CASETGRNEQFF. The CDR3 region has the DNA TGTGCCAGCGAGACCGGGAGGAATGAGCAGTTCTTC. V and J are TRBV6-1 and TRBJ2-1; 7 bases line up with TRBD2. Germline CDR1 is MNHNS and CDR2 is SASEGT. The ends lost 8 bases at V and 7 bases at J; junction bases unmatched: 5. The CDR3 is 12 amino acids.

The genes are TRBV9 and TRBJ2-1; the match to TRBD2 covers 7 bases. Germline CDR1 and CDR2: SGDLS and YYNGEE. V was pared by 0 bases and J by 6 bases, with 6 bases of the junction left unmatched. The CDR3 totals 15 residues. CDR3 sequence: CASSVGTAGFNEQFF. The CDR3 DNA reads TGTGCCAGCAGCGTAGGAACAGCGGGGTTCAATGAGCAGTTCTTC.

J is TRBJ2-7 and V is TRBV19; D remains unclear. Trimming took off 6 bases at V and 5 bases at J, with 17 bases between the two ends. Germline-derived CDR1 and CDR2 are LNHDA and SQIVND (reference sequence). The CDR3 covers 14 residues. Here the CDR3 reads CASSPSRMYNEQYF. CDR3 DNA: TGTGCCAGTAGCCCCTCTAGAATGTATAACGAGCAGTACTTC.

V usage is TRBV30 and J usage is TRBJ1-2; 9 bases map to TRBD1. J gave up 3 bases and V 0 bases, and 11 bases lay outside the gene matches. The CDR3 totals 17 residues. Germline values: CDR1 GTSNPN, CDR2 SVGIG (reference sequence). CDR3 region: CAWSVPSGQGFYYGYTF. In nucleotides, the CDR3 is TGTGCCTGGAGTGTACCGTCGGGACAGGGTTTTTACTATGGCTACACCTTC.

The rearrangement uses TRBV21-1 and TRBJ2-7; TRBD2 is the table's D call and was not checked against the DNA. TRBV21-1 has pseudogene status. The CDR3 totals 13 residues. CDR3 protein: CACRERENYEQYF. The CDR3 DNA sequence: TGTGCCTGCCGTGAGCGGGAAAACTACGAGCAGTACTTC.

This clone was detected only once. The chain couples TRBV7-3 to TRBJ2-7; 11 bases are shared with TRBD2. After removal of 3 bases from V and 2 bases from J, the junction contained 3 bases not matched to a gene. Germline CDR1 is SGHTA and CDR2 is FQGTGA. This CDR3 has 15 amino acids. The CDR3 DNA follows: TGTGCCAGCAGCTTGACTAGCGGGATAGCCTACGAGCAGTACTTC. It translates to CASSLTSGIAYEQYF. Looking up the rest from reference TRBV7-3 and TRBJ2-7 gives the full variable domain: GAGVSQTPSNKVTEKGKYVELRCDPISGHTALYWYRQSLGQGPEFLIYFQGTGAADDSGLPNDRFFAVRPEGSVSTLKIQRTERGDSAVYLCASSLTSGIAYEQYFGPGTRLTVT.

The CDR3 protein is CASSPGWASGILLREQYF. Written as DNA, the CDR3 is TGTGCCAGCTCACCGGGTTGGGCTAGCGGGATACTACTTCGCGAGCAGTACTTC. V usage is TRBV18 and J usage is TRBJ2-7, with TRBD2 matching 9 bases. Germline CDR1 is KGHSH and CDR2 is LQKENI. The CDR3 spans 18 residues. The ends lost 3 bases at V and 6 bases at J; junction bases unmatched: 18.

The chain couples TRBV28 to TRBJ1-2, with 8 bases lining up with TRBD1. The ends lost 3 bases at V and 2 bases at J; junction bases unmatched: 2. The CDR3 contains 14 residues. Germline V gives CDR1 MDHEN, CDR2 SYDVKM. In nucleotides, the CDR3 is TGTGCCAGCAGTTTCAGGGGGCGGAACTATGGCTACACCTTC. Translating gives CASSFRGRNYGYTF.

This clone was observed a single time. The gene calls are TRBV30 and TRBJ1-5, with 10 bases fitting TRBD1. V was clipped by 5 bases and J by 0 bases; unmatched bases: 7. Germline loops: CDR1 GTSNPN, CDR2 SVGIG (reference sequence). The CDR3 runs 16 residues. The CDR3 coding sequence is TGTGCCTGGCAGACAGGGGGCCACTATAGCAATCAGCCCCAGCATTTT. It yields the protein CAWQTGGHYSNQPQHF.

The chain employs TRBV7-9 and TRBJ2-2; maybe TRBD1 (5 bases). V was cut by 1 base and J by 6 bases, with 6 bases left in between. The germline V gene encodes CDR1 SEHNR and CDR2 FQNEAQ (reference sequence). CDR3 length equals 13 residues. CDR3 in DNA: TGTGCCAGCAGCTTAGAGGGGCCCGGGGAGCTGTTTTTT. Residues: CASSLEGPGELFF. The full variable domain, completed using reference TRBV7-9 and TRBJ2-2, is DTGVSQNPRHKITKRGQNVTFRCDPISEHNRLYWYRQTLGQGPEFLTYFQNEAQLEKSRLLSDRFSAERPKGSFSTLEIQRTEQGDSAMYLCASSLEGPGELFFGEGSRLTVL.

Turning to this clone: Mismatch with germline at one junction end may stem from a read error. The chain carries TRBV7-9 and TRBJ1-2; D ambiguous. Looked up from germline, CDR1 is SEHNR and CDR2 is FQNEAQ (reference sequence). The CDR3 is made up of 15 amino acids. The CDR3 DNA sequence: TGTTCCAGCAGTTTAGGACGGGTGGAGGGCTATGGCTACACCTTC. It yields the protein CSSSLGRVEGYGYTF.

The chain uses TRBV5-1 and TRBJ1-2, with TRBD1 matching over 10 bases. This CDR3 spans 13 amino acids. The J segment lost 7 bases and the V segment lost 3 bases, leaving 3 bases of the junction unmatched. CDR1 SGHRS and CDR2 YFSETQ come from the germline V gene. The CDR3: CASSSRDRGGYTF. The CDR3 region has the DNA TGCGCCAGCAGCTCCCGGGACAGGGGTGGCTACACCTTC.

The V call is TRBV7-9, the J call TRBJ2-7, with 7 positions matching TRBD1. V gave up 1 base and J gave up 3 bases; unmatched junction bases: 3. The CDR3 has 14 amino acids. In germline, CDR1 is SEHNR, CDR2 FQNEAQ (reference sequence). The CDR3 spells CASSLGGGGYEQYF. The CDR3 DNA follows: TGTGCCAGCAGCTTAGGAGGGGGCGGCTACGAGCAGTACTTC.

The chain carries TRBV19 and TRBJ1-3; D remains unclear. The V end was cut by 6 bases, the J end by 0 bases, with 9 bases between. The CDR3 length is 14 residues. Germline V CDR1 and CDR2: LNHDA, SQIVND (reference sequence). Written as DNA, the CDR3 is TGTGCCAGTAGAAGAGAATACTCTGGAAACACCATATATTTT. Encoded protein: CASRREYSGNTIYF.

V and J are TRBV9 and TRBJ1-4, with TRBD1 as a possible D gene (6 bases). Germline CDR1 SGDLS, CDR2 YYNGEE. Between the trimmed V and J ends, which lost 2 bases and 4 bases, there was a span of 9 bases. The CDR3 loop spans 14 amino acids. CDR3 protein: CASSVTGLNEKLFF. In nucleotides, the CDR3 is TGTGCCAGCAGCGTGACAGGACTTAATGAAAAACTGTTTTTT.

The chain has TRBV10-2 and TRBJ2-2; a possible D gene is TRBD1 (5 bases). V was pared by 8 bases and J by 2 bases, with 12 bases between. CDR1 is WSHSY and CDR2 is SAAADI in the germline V gene. This CDR3 region has 14 residues. In nucleotides, the CDR3 is TGCGCCAGCTGCACGACAGTTAACACCGGGGAGCTGTTTTTT. Translating gives CASCTTVNTGELFF.

The rearrangement uses TRBV6-1 and TRBJ2-7; maybe TRBD1 (5 bases). The CDR3 loop spans 14 amino acids. Trimming took 4 bases from V and 3 from J, leaving 13 bases between them. CDR1 is MNHNS and CDR2 is SASEGT in the germline V gene. The DNA of the CDR3 is TGTGCCAGCAGTGCCGGCCAGGGTGGCTACGAGCAGTACTTC. It is translated as CASSAGQGGYEQYF.

The CDR3 bases are TGTGCCAGCGCTACTTCCGGGACACCCCTCCACTTT. Protein sequence: CASATSGTPLHF. The chain carries TRBV7-9 and TRBJ1-6; D gene uncertain. CDR3 size: 12 residues. Germline V gene sequence: CDR1 SEHNR, CDR2 FQNEAQ (reference sequence). V was pared by 8 bases and J by 11 bases, with 13 bases between.